The clone carrying this TCR beta chain has a single count. Under the authors' procedure: Estimates of nucleated cell counts were drawn from the amplification of reference gene primers. Only in-frame clones appear in the TCRdb table, and some are missing; sequencing was by immunoSEQ multiplex PCR. That table is the source of V, J and clone size, and D and trimming were worked out from the DNA. Counted here are around 400,000 clones, around 87% occurring once; the ten biggest clones make up 2% to 2.5%. The data were obtained in a study of blood T cell repertoires in COVID-19. The CDR3 has 12 amino acids. Trimming removed 4 bases from V and 14 bases from J; junction bases left unmatched: 7. Germline assignment: CDR1 MGHRA and CDR2 YSYEKL.

The TCR was taken from a woman aged 60 to 75 with COVID-19, enrolled during active disease. Sequenced input: peripheral blood. The chain links TRBV4-1 to TRBJ2-1; TRBD2 agrees at 8 bases. The CDR3 reads CASSPGGGPEFF. CDR3 nucleotides: TGCGCCAGCAGCCCCGGCGGGGGGCCGGAGTTCTTC.